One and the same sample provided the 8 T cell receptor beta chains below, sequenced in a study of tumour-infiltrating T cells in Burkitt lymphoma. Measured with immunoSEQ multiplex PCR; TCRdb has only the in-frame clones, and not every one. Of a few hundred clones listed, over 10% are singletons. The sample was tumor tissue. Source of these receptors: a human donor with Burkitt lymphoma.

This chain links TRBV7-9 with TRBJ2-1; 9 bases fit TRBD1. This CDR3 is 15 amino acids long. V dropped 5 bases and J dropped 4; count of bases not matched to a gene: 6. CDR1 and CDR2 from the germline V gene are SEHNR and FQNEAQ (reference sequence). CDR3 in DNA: TGTGCCAGCAGCGAAGGGACAGGGATTTACAATGAGCAGTTCTTC. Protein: CASSEGTGIYNEQFF.

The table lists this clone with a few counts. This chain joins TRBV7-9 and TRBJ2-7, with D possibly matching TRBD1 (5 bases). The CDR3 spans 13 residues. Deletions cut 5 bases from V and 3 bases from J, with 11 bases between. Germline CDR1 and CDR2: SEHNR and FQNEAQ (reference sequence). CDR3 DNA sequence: TGTGCCAGCAGCACCGACAGTCTCTACGAGCAGTACTTC. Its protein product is CASSTDSLYEQYF.

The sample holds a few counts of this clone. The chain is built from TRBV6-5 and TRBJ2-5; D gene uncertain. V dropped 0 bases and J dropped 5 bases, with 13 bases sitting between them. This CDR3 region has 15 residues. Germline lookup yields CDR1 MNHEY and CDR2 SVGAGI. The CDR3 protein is CASSYSTFSAETQYF. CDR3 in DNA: TGTGCCAGCAGTTACTCGACGTTTTCAGCGGAGACCCAGTACTTC.

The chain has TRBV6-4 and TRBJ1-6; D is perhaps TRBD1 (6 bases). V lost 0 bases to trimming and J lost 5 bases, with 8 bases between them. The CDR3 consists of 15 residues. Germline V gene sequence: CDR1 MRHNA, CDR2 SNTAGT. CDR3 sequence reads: CASSDSPGDNSPLHF. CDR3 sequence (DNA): TGTGCCAGCAGTGACTCGCCAGGGGATAATTCACCCCTCCACTTT.

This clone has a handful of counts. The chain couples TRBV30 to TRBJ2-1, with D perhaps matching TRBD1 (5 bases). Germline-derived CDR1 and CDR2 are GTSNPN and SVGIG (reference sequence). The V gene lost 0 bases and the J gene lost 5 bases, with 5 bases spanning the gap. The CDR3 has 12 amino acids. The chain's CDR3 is CAWSVGDNEQFF. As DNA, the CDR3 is TGTGCCTGGAGTGTAGGGGACAATGAGCAGTTCTTC. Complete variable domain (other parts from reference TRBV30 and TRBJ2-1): SQTIHQWPATLVQPVGSPLSLECTVEGTSNPNLYWYRQAAGRGLQLLFYSVGIGQISSEVPQNLSASRPQDRQFILSSKKLLLSDSGFYLCAWSVGDNEQFFGPGTRLTVL.

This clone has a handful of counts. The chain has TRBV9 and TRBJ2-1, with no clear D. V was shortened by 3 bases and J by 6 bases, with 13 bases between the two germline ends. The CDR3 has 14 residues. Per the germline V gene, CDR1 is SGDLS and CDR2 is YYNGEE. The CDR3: CASSGVNTGNEQFF. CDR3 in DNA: TGTGCCAGCAGCGGCGTGAACACCGGCAATGAGCAGTTCTTC.

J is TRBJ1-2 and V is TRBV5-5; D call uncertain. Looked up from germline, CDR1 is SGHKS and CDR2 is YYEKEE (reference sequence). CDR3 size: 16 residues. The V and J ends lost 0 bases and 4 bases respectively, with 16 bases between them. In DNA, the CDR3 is TGTGCCAGCAGCTTGGATTTAACTGGCAGAGGCTATGGCTACACCTTC. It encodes CASSLDLTGRGYGYTF.

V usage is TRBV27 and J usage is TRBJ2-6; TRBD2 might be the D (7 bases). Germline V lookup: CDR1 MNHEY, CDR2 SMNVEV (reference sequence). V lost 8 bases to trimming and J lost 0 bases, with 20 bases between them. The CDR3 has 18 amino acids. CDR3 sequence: CASSVRGAVYSGANVLTF. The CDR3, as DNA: TGTGCCAGCTCTGTCCGGGGGGCCGTATACTCTGGGGCCAACGTCCTGACTTTC.